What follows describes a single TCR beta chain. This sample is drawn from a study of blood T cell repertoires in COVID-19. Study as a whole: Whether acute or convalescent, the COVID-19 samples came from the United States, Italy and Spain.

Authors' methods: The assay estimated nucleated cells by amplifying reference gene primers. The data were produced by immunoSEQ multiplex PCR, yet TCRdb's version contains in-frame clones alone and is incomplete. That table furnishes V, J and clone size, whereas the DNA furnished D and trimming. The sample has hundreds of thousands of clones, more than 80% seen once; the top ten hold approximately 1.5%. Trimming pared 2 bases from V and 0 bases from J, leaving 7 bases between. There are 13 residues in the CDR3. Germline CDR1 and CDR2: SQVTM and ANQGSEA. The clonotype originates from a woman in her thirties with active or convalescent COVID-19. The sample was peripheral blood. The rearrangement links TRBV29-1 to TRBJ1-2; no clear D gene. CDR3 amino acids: CSVEIQSNYGYTF. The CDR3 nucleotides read TGCAGCGTTGAAATCCAGTCTAACTATGGCTACACCTTC. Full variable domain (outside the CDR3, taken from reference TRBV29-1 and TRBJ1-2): SAVISQKPSRDICQRGTSLTIQCQVDSQVTMMFWYRQQPGQSLTLIATANQGSEATYESGFVIDKFPISRPNLTFSTLTVSNMSPEDSSIYLCSVEIQSNYGYTFGSGTRLTVV.